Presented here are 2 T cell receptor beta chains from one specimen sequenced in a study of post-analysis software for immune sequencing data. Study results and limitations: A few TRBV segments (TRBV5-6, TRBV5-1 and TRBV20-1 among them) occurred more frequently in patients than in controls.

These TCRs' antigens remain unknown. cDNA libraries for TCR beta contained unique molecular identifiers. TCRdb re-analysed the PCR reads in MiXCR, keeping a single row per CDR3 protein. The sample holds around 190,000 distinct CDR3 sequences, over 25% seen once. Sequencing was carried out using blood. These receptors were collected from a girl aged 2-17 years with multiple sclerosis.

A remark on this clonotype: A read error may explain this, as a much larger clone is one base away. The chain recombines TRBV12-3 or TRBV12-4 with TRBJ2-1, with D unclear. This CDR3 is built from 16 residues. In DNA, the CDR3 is TGTGCCAGCAGTTTTGGGCAAGTTGGCTCCTACAGTGAGCAGTTCTTC. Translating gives CASSFGQVGSYSEQFF.

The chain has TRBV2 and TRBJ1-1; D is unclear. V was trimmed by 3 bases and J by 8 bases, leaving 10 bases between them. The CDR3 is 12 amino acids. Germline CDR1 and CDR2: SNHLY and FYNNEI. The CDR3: CASSDRATEAFF. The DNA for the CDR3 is TGTGCCAGCAGTGATAGGGCGACCGAAGCTTTCTTT.